This TCR beta chain is from a study of blood T cell repertoires in COVID-19. Study in general: PBMCs, B-cell-depleted T cells, or T cells provided the cDNA or gDNA that made up the material.

This clone showed up just a few times. The CDR3 length is 12 residues. V dropped 6 bases and J dropped 8 bases, with 13 bases sitting between them. Germline values: CDR1 LGHDT, CDR2 YNNKEL (reference sequence). The Seattle patients joined while their infection was active and were tracked longitudinally afterward. Original handling: How many nucleated cells were present was estimated from reference gene primer amplification. The table came from immunoSEQ multiplex PCR; TCRdb's copy has only in-frame clones and leaves some out. V, J and clone size are taken as reported in that table, and D and trimming were inferred from the DNA itself. This table holds some 200,000 clones, around 81% found once.

Sequencing was done on a sample of peripheral blood. The J gene is TRBJ1-2, the V gene TRBV3-1 (or the pseudogene TRBV3-2), with D perhaps matching TRBD1 (6 bases). The sequence was collected from a woman of 80 years or more with COVID-19, enrolled during active disease. The CDR3 DNA follows: TGTGCCAGCAGTCCTTCAACAGGGGGCTACACCTTC. It codes for CASSPSTGGYTF.